The source of this T cell receptor beta chain is a study of identical twins. Study-wide results and caveats: Cord blood beta clonotypes that were abundant carried fewer insertions, and memory repertoires showed no such trend.

About this clonotype itself: Its antigen is as yet unknown.

TCRdb reprocessed the 5' RACE reads via MiXCR and lists one record per CDR3 protein. The profile covers nearly 900,000 distinct CDR3 sequences, with 9% to 15% appearing a single time and under 2% taken by the ten largest. The germline V gene has CDR1 SNHLY and CDR2 FYNNEI. Deletions cut 9 bases from V and 6 bases from J, with 16 bases between. This CDR3 is built from 13 residues. The data were also submitted as part of a second study, on yellow fever vaccine responses in identical twins. From that second work: It has been reported that, in twins, the vaccine T cell response seemed partly convergent and partly personalized.

The chain carries TRBV2 and TRBJ2-3, with D hard to call. The sequenced sample consisted of PBMCs. The source is a woman under 30 in good health. CDR3 in amino acids: CARTSTGEDTQYF. CDR3 sequence (DNA): TGTGCCAGAACCTCCACGGGTGAGGATACGCAGTATTTT. The complete variable domain, with remaining parts taken from reference TRBV2 and TRBJ2-3, reads EPEVTQTPSHQVTQMGQEVILRCVPISNHLYFYWYRQILGQKVEFLVSFYNNEISEKSEIFDDQFSVERPDGSNFTLKIRSTKLEDSAMYFCARTSTGEDTQYFGPGTRLTVL.